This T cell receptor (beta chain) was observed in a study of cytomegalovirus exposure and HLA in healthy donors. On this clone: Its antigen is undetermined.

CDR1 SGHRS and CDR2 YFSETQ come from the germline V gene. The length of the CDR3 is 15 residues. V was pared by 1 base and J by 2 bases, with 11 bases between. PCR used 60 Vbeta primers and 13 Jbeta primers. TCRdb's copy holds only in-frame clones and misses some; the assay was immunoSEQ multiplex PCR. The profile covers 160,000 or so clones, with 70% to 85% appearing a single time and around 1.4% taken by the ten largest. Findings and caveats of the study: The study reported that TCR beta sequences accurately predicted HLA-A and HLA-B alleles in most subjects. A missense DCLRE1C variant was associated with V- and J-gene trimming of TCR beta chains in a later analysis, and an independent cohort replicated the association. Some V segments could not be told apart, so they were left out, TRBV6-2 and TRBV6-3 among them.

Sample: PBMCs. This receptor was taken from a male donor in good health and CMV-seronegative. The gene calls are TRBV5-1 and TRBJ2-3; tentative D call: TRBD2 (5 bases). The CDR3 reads CASSLLSADTDTQYF. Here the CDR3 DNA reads TGCGCCAGCAGCTTGCTTAGCGCAGACACAGATACGCAGTATTTT.